These 32 T cell receptor beta chains were all obtained from the same sample, sequenced in a study of shared clonotypes between healthy human individuals. Some clones are missing from TCRdb's copy, which holds only in-frame ones; the method was immunoSEQ multiplex PCR. The sample lists some 690,000 clones, around 91% occurring once. The sequencing sample was made of memory CD8+ T cells from PBMCs. The subset is: CD45RO+ cells pooled with CCR7-negative TemRA cells. All receptors come from a man between 18 and 29 years old in good health. Some clones in this sample may be carry-over from other donors' samples.

CDR3 residues: CASSKNRGRERHEQYF. The DNA of the CDR3 is TGTGCCAGTAGCAAGAACAGGGGGAGAGAGAGGCACGAGCAGTACTTC. J is TRBJ2-7 and V is TRBV19; 8 nucleotides match TRBD1. The V and J ends lost 6 bases and 5 bases, in that order; junction bases with no gene match: 15. From germline, CDR1 is LNHDA and CDR2 SQIVND (reference sequence). CDR3 size: 16 residues.

The chain is built from TRBV6-1 and TRBJ2-4; 9 bases line up with TRBD2. The CDR3 loop spans 13 amino acids. Germline lookup yields CDR1 MNHNS and CDR2 SASEGT. Germline trimming cut 6 bases from V and 4 bases from J; bases unmatched to any gene: 1. The CDR3 DNA is TGTGCCAGCAGGCTAGCGGGAAAAAACATTCAGTACTTC. Its translation: CASRLAGKNIQYF.

The chain recombines TRBV6-1 with TRBJ1-5; D possibly corresponds to TRBD1 (5 bases). Looked up from germline, CDR1 is MNHNS and CDR2 is SASEGT. The CDR3 contains 16 residues. The V end lost 2 bases, the J end lost 0 bases, and 11 bases lay between the germline ends. CDR3 sequence (DNA): TGTGCCAGCAGTGAACTGACAGCCCATAGCAATCAGCCCCAGCATTTT. This translates into CASSELTAHSNQPQHF.

The chain has TRBV4-3 and TRBJ1-2, with D maybe TRBD1 (5 bases). Trimming shortened V by 3 bases and J by 4 bases, and 15 bases separated the two germline ends. The germline CDR1 and CDR2 sequences are LGHNA and YSLEER. CDR3 size: 15 residues. The CDR3 nucleotides read TGCGCCAGCAGCCAGGGAACGGGGGAAGGCTATGGCTACACCTTC. Amino acids: CASSQGTGEGYGYTF.

In regard to this clone: Other nucleotide sequences from this sample produce the same CDR3. V gene TRBV9 combines with J gene TRBJ2-7; a weak D match, TRBD1 (6 bases). The CDR3 extends over 14 amino acids. The V and J ends lost 0 bases and 0 bases respectively, with 7 bases between them. Germline V gene lookup returns CDR1 SGDLS and CDR2 YYNGEE. The chain's CDR3 is CASSVEGGSYEQYF. For the CDR3, the DNA is TGTGCCAGCAGCGTAGAAGGGGGCTCCTACGAGCAGTACTTC.

The chain links TRBV28 to TRBJ2-7; 11 nucleotides agree with TRBD2. The CDR3 is 14 amino acids. The germline gives CDR1 MDHEN, CDR2 SYDVKM. Losses at the gene ends were 3 bases for V and 6 bases for J; bases not matched to a gene: 4. CDR3 nucleotides: TGTGCCAGCAGTTTCATAGCGGGAGGGGGCGAGCAGTACTTC. This translates into CASSFIAGGGEQYF.

About this clone: Other DNA sequences in this sample translate to the same CDR3. The chain couples TRBV19 to TRBJ2-7, with D hard to call. The germline V gene has CDR1 LNHDA and CDR2 SQIVND (reference sequence). There are 13 residues in the CDR3. With 3 bases removed from V and 0 bases from J, the gap between germline ends came to 6 bases. Written as DNA, the CDR3 is TGTGCCAGTAGTATTCTGGACTCCTACGAGCAGTACTTC. Translation gives CASSILDSYEQYF.

The chain has TRBV7-8 and TRBJ2-7, with TRBD1 matching over 7 bases. The V gene's germline CDR1 is SGHVS and CDR2 FQNEAQ. This CDR3 comprises 16 residues. V shed 5 bases, J shed 0 bases, and the junction held 10 bases outside the gene matches. CDR3 nucleotide sequence: TGTGCCAGCAGCAGAGGACAGGAGATACTCTCCTACGAGCAGTACTTC. It translates to CASSRGQEILSYEQYF.

This chain connects TRBV9 to TRBJ1-2; D is unclear. V shed 0 bases and J shed 3 bases, with 12 bases lying between them. The CDR3 consists of 15 residues. Germline loops: CDR1 SGDLS, CDR2 YYNGEE. Here the CDR3 reads CASSVAWGPYYGYTF. CDR3 DNA sequence: TGTGCCAGCAGCGTAGCTTGGGGTCCTTACTATGGCTACACCTTC.

The chain has TRBV19 and TRBJ2-3; maybe TRBD1 (6 bases). The CDR3 has 14 amino acids. CDR1 and CDR2 (germline): LNHDA, SQIVND (reference sequence). The V gene lost 5 bases and the J gene lost 2 bases, with 11 bases spanning the gap. CDR3 nucleotides: TGTGCCAGTAGTGTGGACAGTCTCACAGATACGCAGTATTTT. Its protein product is CASSVDSLTDTQYF.

The J gene is TRBJ2-5, the V gene TRBV5-8; 10 bases map to TRBD1. CDR1 is SGHTS, CDR2 YDEGEE, per germline. J lost 2 bases, V lost 5 bases, and 6 bases had no gene match. The CDR3 has 15 residues. CDR3 sequence: CASRSGTGDQETQYF. The CDR3 region has the DNA TGTGCCAGCAGGTCCGGGACAGGGGATCAAGAGACCCAGTACTTC.

The J gene is TRBJ1-2, the V gene TRBV7-2; D gene unclear. CDR3 length: 11 amino acids. Germline loops: CDR1 SGHTA, CDR2 FQGNSA. V was pared by 0 bases and J by 10 bases, with 6 bases between. The CDR3 DNA sequence: TGTGCCAGCAGCTTAGCCCAGGACTACACCTTC. This codes for CASSLAQDYTF.

This clone was recorded once. The chain uses TRBV28 and TRBJ2-2; D might be TRBD2 (5 bases). Trimming cost V 4 bases and J 6 bases, with 12 bases left between them. The CDR3 consists of 14 residues. Germline values: CDR1 MDHEN, CDR2 SYDVKM. CDR3 DNA sequence: TGTGCCAGCAGTTCGGAGGAACTCCCCGGGGAGCTGTTTTTT. Translation gives CASSSEELPGELFF. Complete variable domain (other parts from reference TRBV28 and TRBJ2-2): DVKVTQSSRYLVKRTGEKVFLECVQDMDHENMFWYRQDPGLGLRLIYFSYDVKMKEKGDIPEGYSVSREKKERFSLILESASTNQTSMYLCASSSEELPGELFFGEGSRLTVL.

J is TRBJ2-7 and V is TRBV6-1; D is undetermined. V lost 4 bases, J lost 3 bases, and 10 bases lay in between. Germline loops: CDR1 MNHNS, CDR2 SASEGT. The CDR3 totals 13 residues. CDR3 sequence: CASSVGGNYEQYF. CDR3 DNA sequence: TGTGCCAGCAGTGTTGGCGGAAACTACGAGCAGTACTTC.

Comments on this clone: The sample has other DNA sequences that encode this CDR3 too. The chain couples TRBV9 to TRBJ2-4, with D perhaps matching TRBD1 or TRBD2 (5 bases each). Trimming removed 0 bases at V and 4 bases at J, with 5 bases between. Per the germline V gene, CDR1 is SGDLS and CDR2 is YYNGEE. The CDR3 has 13 residues. CDR3 in DNA: TGTGCCAGCAGCGTAGGGGGGAAAAACATTCAGTACTTC. Its protein product is CASSVGGKNIQYF. The whole variable domain, filled in from reference TRBV9 and TRBJ2-4, reads DSGVTQTPKHLITATGQRVTLRCSPRSGDLSVYWYQQSLDQGLQFLIQYYNGEERAKGNILERFSAQQFPDLHSELNLSSLELGDSALYFCASSVGGKNIQYFGAGTRLSVL.

This sequence joins TRBV5-6 and TRBJ2-2; the D gene is possibly TRBD1 (5 bases). The CDR3 runs to 16 residues. Germline V gene sequence: CDR1 SGHDT, CDR2 YYEEEE. V was trimmed by 0 bases and J by 4 bases, leaving 13 bases between them. The CDR3 bases are TGTGCCAGCAGCTTGGAGTTTCAGGGAATCACCGGGGAGCTGTTTTTT. It specifies CASSLEFQGITGELFF.

The chain carries TRBV7-9 and TRBJ1-5; D remains unclear. CDR3 size: 12 residues. In germline, CDR1 is SEHNR, CDR2 FQNEAQ (reference sequence). Trimming shortened V by 9 bases and J by 7 bases, and 13 bases separated the two germline ends. In DNA form, the CDR3 reads TGTGCCAGTTCAGGCCCAGGACAGCCCCAGCATTTT. This codes for CASSGPGQPQHF.

The chain links TRBV10-1 to TRBJ2-7, with D perhaps matching TRBD1 or TRBD2 (6 bases each). The CDR3 has 15 residues. V lost 3 bases and J 2 bases, leaving 14 bases between the germline ends. In germline, CDR1 is WNHNN, CDR2 SYGVQD (reference sequence). Here the CDR3 reads CASSDSGAFAYEQYF. CDR3 in DNA: TGCGCCAGCAGTGATTCGGGGGCTTTTGCCTACGAGCAGTACTTC.

The gene calls are TRBV4-1 and TRBJ2-5; tentatively, D is TRBD2 (7 bases). Germline V gene lookup returns CDR1 MGHRA and CDR2 YSYEKL. The CDR3 covers 15 residues. Trimming removed 3 bases at V and 5 bases at J, with 16 bases between. As DNA, the CDR3 is TGCGCCAGCAGCCAGGGGAGGGGGGCAGGGGAGACCCAGTACTTC. Translated: CASSQGRGAGETQYF.

The DNA of the CDR3 is TGTGCCAGCAGTGGGCGGTTCACAGATACGCAGTATTTT. It encodes CASSGRFTDTQYF. The chain has TRBV6-6 and TRBJ2-3; D uncertain. The CDR3 covers 13 residues. Germline loops: CDR1 MNHNY, CDR2 SVGAGI (reference sequence). Trimming took 5 bases from V and 2 from J, leaving 8 bases between them.

This chain uses TRBV7-9 with TRBJ2-7, with D hard to call. Germline CDR1 SEHNR, CDR2 FQNEAQ (reference sequence). The V and J ends lost 4 bases and 4 bases respectively, with 17 bases between them. There are 15 residues in the CDR3. The CDR3 DNA reads TGTGCCAGCAGCTCGCCGGAACATCCCTATTACGAGCAGTACTTC. Protein product: CASSSPEHPYYEQYF.

The V gene is TRBV7-3, the J gene TRBJ2-1, with 9 bases aligning to TRBD1. CDR1 is SGHTA, CDR2 FQGTGA, per germline. The CDR3 has 13 residues. V was clipped by 2 bases and J by 7 bases; unmatched bases: 0. The DNA for the CDR3 is TGTGCCAGCAGCTTAGGACAGGGGAATGAGCAGTTCTTC. Translating it yields CASSLGQGNEQFF.

The chain couples TRBV10-2 to TRBJ2-7; 10 positions agree with TRBD1. The CDR3 has 14 residues. V shed 2 bases and J 4 bases; nucleotides not matched to a gene: 2. The germline CDR1 and CDR2 sequences are WSHSY and SAAADI. CDR3 region: CASSEGQGGYEQYF. CDR3 in DNA: TGCGCCAGCAGTGAGGGACAGGGGGGTTACGAGCAGTACTTC.

Regarding this clone: Other DNA variants within this sample encode the same CDR3. The chain combines TRBV27 with TRBJ1-5; TRBD1 is a possible D gene (5 bases). The CDR3 is made up of 14 amino acids. Germline CDR1 reads MNHEY; CDR2 reads SMNVEV (reference sequence). V was trimmed by 2 bases and J by 4 bases, leaving 9 bases between them. CDR3 in amino acids: CASSLRGRNQPQHF. For the CDR3, the DNA is TGTGCCAGCAGTTTACGGGGCCGGAATCAGCCCCAGCATTTT.

This chain joins TRBV7-2 and TRBJ1-1, with D hard to call. Trimming removed 4 bases at V and 4 bases at J, with 10 bases between. This CDR3 comprises 13 residues. Germline loops: CDR1 SGHTA, CDR2 FQGNSA. CDR3 sequence (DNA): TGTGCCAGCAGCTCCGGAGCCAGCACTGAAGCTTTCTTT. Translating gives CASSSGASTEAFF.

This clone appeared once. The genes are TRBV28 and TRBJ2-7; 10 nucleotides align to TRBD2. This CDR3 contains 15 residues. V shed 2 bases, J shed 7 bases, and the junction held 8 bases outside the gene matches. Germline CDR1 and CDR2: MDHEN and SYDVKM. The CDR3 loop is CASSLQGTSVDEQYF. In DNA, the CDR3 is TGTGCCAGCAGTTTACAAGGGACTAGCGTAGATGAGCAGTACTTC.

The rearrangement links TRBV28 to TRBJ1-2; no clear D. V lost 4 bases and J 6 bases, leaving 12 bases between the germline ends. Germline CDR1 is MDHEN and CDR2 is SYDVKM. This CDR3 has 13 amino acids. The CDR3 bases are TGTGCCAGCAGTTGGGCCCCGCGAGATGGCTACACCTTC. It encodes CASSWAPRDGYTF.

The rearrangement uses TRBV11-2 and TRBJ2-5; 9 bases map to TRBD1. CDR3 length equals 14 residues. CDR1 is SGHAT, CDR2 FQNNGV, per germline. V dropped 5 bases and J dropped 9; count of bases not matched to a gene: 10. CDR3 sequence: CASSLGTGWPAQYF. CDR3 DNA sequence: TGTGCCAGCAGCCTAGGGACAGGGTGGCCAGCCCAGTACTTC.

The chain recombines TRBV4-3 with TRBJ2-7; D may be TRBD2 (6 bases). V lost 4 bases and J lost 4, with 20 bases in between. CDR3 length: 16 amino acids. The V gene's germline CDR1 is LGHNA and CDR2 YSLEER. The CDR3 DNA follows: TGCGCCAGCAGCCCCACCAGGGAACTAGCAGCTTACGAGCAGTACTTC. It translates to CASSPTRELAAYEQYF.

This sequence joins TRBV5-1 and TRBJ2-1; the match to TRBD2 covers 11 bases. The junction had 6 bases not matched to a gene; V was cut back by 0 bases and J by 7 bases. There are 16 residues in the CDR3. Germline V gene lookup returns CDR1 SGHRS and CDR2 YFSETQ. The CDR3 spells CASSLVASGRSNEQFF. CDR3 sequence (DNA): TGCGCCAGCAGCTTGGTGGCTAGCGGGAGGAGTAATGAGCAGTTCTTC.

V is TRBV9 and J is TRBJ2-1, with 14 bases matching TRBD2. Trimming removed 4 bases from V and 7 bases from J; junction bases left unmatched: 13. Per germline, CDR1 SGDLS and CDR2 YYNGEE. This CDR3 contains 18 residues. In DNA form, the CDR3 reads TGTGCCAGCAGCCCCAGGGGACTAGCGGGAGTCGGTTGGAATGAGCAGTTCTTC. Amino acids: CASSPRGLAGVGWNEQFF.

The rearrangement links TRBV19 to TRBJ2-2; D is undetermined. V lost 6 bases, J lost 0 bases, and 14 bases lay in between. Per germline, CDR1 LNHDA and CDR2 SQIVND (reference sequence). CDR3 length: 16 residues. The DNA for the CDR3 is TGTGCCAGTAGCCCCTGGAGAGAAGCGAACACCGGGGAGCTGTTTTTT. Protein sequence: CASSPWREANTGELFF.